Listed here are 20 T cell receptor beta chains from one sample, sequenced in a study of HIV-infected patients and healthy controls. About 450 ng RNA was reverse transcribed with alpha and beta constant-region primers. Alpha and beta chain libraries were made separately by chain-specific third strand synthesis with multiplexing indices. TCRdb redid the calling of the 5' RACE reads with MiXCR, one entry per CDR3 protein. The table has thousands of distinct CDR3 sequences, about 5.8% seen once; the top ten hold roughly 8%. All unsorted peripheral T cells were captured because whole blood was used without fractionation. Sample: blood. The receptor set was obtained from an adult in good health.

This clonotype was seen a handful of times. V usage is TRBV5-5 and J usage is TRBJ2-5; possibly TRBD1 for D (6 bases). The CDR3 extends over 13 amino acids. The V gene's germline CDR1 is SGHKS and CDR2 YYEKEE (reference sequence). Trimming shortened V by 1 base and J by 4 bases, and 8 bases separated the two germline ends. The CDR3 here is CASSLTGLETQYF. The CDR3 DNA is TGTGCCAGCAGCTTGACAGGGCTAGAGACCCAGTACTTC.

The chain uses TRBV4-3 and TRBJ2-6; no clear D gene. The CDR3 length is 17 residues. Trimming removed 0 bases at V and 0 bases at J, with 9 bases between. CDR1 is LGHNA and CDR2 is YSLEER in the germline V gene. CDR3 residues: CASSQDGSRSGANVLTF. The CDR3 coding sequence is TGCGCCAGCAGCCAAGATGGGTCCCGCTCTGGGGCCAACGTCCTGACTTTC.

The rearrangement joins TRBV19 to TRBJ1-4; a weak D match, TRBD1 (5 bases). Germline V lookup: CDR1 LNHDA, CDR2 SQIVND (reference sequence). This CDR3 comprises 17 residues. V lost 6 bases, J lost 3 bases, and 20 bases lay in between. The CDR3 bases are TGTGCCAGTAGGGAATCTTCGGAGGGGTACGCTAATGAAAAACTGTTTTTT. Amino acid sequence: CASRESSEGYANEKLFF.

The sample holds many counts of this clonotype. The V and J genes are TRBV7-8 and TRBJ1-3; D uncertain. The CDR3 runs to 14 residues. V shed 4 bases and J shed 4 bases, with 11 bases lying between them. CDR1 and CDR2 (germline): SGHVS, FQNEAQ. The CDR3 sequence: CASSSGVKGNTIYF. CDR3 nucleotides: TGTGCCAGCAGCTCCGGTGTTAAAGGAAACACCATATATTTT. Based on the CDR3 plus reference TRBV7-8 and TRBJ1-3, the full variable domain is GAGVSQSPRYKVAKRGQDVALRCDPISGHVSLFWYQQALGQGPEFLTYFQNEAQLDKSGLPSDRFFAERPEGSVSTLKIQRTQQEDSAVYLCASSSGVKGNTIYFGEGSWLTVV.

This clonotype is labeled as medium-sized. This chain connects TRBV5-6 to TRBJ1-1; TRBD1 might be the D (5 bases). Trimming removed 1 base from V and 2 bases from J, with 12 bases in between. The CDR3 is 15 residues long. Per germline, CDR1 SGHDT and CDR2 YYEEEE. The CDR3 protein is CASSLLGRLNTEAFF. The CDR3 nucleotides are TGTGCCAGCAGCTTGCTGGGACGGCTAAACACTGAAGCTTTCTTT. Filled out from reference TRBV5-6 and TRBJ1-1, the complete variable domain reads DAGVTQSPTHLIKTRGQQVTLRCSPKSGHDTVSWYQQALGQGPQFIFQYYEEEERQRGNFPDRFSGHQFPNYSSELNVNALLLGDSALYLCASSLLGRLNTEAFFGQGTRLTVV.

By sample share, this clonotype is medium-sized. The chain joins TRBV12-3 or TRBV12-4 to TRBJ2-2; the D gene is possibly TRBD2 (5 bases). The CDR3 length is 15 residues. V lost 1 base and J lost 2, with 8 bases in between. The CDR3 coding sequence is TGTGCCAGCAGTTTAGGACGGGAAAACACCGGGGAGCTGTTTTTT. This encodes CASSLGRENTGELFF.

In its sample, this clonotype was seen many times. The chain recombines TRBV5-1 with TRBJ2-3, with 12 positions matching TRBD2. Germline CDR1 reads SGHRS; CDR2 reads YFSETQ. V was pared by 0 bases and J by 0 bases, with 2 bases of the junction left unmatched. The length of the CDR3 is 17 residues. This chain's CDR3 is CASSLGLAGASTDTQYF. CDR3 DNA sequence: TGCGCCAGCAGCTTGGGACTAGCGGGGGCCAGCACAGATACGCAGTATTTT.

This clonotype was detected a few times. DNA of the CDR3: TGTGCCAGCAGTTTTCACAGGGGAGGGGGGGCCAACGTCCTGACTTTC. Residues: CASSFHRGGGANVLTF. The chain links TRBV27 to TRBJ2-6, with D perhaps being TRBD1 or TRBD2 (7 bases each). Germline values: CDR1 MNHEY, CDR2 SMNVEV (reference sequence). The V end was cut by 3 bases, the J end by 4 bases, with 13 bases between. The CDR3 spans 16 residues. Looking up the rest from reference TRBV27 and TRBJ2-6 gives the full variable domain: EAQVTQNPRYLITVTGKKLTVTCSQNMNHEYMSWYRQDPGLGLRQIYYSMNVEVTDKGDVPEGYKVSRKEKRNFPLILESPSPNQTSLYFCASSFHRGGGANVLTFGAGSRLTVL.

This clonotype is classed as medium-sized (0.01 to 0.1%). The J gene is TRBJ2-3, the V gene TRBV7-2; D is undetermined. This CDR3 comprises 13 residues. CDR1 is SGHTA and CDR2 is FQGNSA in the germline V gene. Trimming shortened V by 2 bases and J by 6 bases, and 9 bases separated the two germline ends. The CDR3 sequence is CASSLFGSDTQYF. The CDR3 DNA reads TGTGCCAGCAGCTTATTCGGCTCGGATACGCAGTATTTT.

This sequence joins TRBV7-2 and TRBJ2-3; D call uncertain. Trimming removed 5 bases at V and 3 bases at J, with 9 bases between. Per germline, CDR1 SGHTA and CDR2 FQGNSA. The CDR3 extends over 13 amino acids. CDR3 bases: TGTGCCAGCAGCCCTGAGGCGACAGATACGCAGTATTTT. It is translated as CASSPEATDTQYF.

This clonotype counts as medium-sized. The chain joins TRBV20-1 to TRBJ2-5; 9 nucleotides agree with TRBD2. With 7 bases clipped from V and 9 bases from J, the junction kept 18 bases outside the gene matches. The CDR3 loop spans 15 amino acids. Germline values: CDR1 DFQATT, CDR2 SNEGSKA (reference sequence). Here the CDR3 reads CSVPLLAGGEGAQYF. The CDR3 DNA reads TGCAGTGTCCCCCTCCTGGCGGGAGGGGAAGGGGCCCAGTACTTC.

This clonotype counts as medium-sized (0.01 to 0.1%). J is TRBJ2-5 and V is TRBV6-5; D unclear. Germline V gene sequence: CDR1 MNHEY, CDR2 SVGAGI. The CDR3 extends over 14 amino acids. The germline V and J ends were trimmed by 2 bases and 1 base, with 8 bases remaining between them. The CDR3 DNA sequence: TGTGCCAGCAGTTACACAGTCGGCCAAGAGACCCAGTACTTC. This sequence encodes CASSYTVGQETQYF.

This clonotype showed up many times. This chain's CDR3 is CAWQEVAYGYTF. The DNA of the CDR3 is TGTGCCTGGCAGGAAGTGGCTTATGGCTACACCTTC. The chain links TRBV30 to TRBJ1-2; D ambiguous. V dropped 5 bases and J dropped 5 bases, with 12 bases sitting between them. The CDR3 covers 12 residues. Germline CDR1 reads GTSNPN; CDR2 reads SVGIG (reference sequence).

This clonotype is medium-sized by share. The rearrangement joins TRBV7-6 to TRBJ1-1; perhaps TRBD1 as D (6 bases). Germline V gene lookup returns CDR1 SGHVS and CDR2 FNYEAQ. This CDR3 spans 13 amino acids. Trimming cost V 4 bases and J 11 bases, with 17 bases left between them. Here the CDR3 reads CASSWGAGGLAFF. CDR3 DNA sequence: TGTGCCAGCAGCTGGGGGGCCGGAGGGTTGGCTTTCTTT.

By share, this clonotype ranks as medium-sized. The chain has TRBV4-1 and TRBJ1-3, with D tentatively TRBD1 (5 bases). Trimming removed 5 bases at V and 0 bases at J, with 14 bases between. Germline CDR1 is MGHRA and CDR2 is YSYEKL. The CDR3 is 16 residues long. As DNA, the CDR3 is TGCGCCAGCAGCACTCACGCGGGACTCTCTGGAAACACCATATATTTT. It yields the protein CASSTHAGLSGNTIYF.

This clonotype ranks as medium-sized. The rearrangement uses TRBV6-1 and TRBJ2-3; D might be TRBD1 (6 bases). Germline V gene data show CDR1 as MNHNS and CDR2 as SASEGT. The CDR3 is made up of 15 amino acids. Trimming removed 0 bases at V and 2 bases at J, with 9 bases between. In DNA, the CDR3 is TGTGCCAGCAGTGAAGCGGGGGCCAACACAGATACGCAGTATTTT. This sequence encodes CASSEAGANTDTQYF.

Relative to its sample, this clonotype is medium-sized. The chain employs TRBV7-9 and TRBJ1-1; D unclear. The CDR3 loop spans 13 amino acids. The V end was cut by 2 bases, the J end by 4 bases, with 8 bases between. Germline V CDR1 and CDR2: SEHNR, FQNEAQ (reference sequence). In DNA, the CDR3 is TGTGCCAGCAGCTTACAAGAGGGCACTGAAGCTTTCTTT. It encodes CASSLQEGTEAFF.

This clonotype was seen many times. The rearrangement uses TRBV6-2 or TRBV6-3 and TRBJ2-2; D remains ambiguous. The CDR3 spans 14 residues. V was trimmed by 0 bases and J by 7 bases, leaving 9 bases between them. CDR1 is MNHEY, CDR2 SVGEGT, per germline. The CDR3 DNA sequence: TGTGCCAGCAGTTACTCGACCGGTGTCGGGGAGCTGTTTTTT. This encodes CASSYSTGVGELFF.

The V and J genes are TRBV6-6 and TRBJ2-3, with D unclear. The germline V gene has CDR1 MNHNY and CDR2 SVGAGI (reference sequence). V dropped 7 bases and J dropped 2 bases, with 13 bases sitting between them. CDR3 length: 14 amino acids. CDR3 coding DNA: TGTGCCAGCAAGGATGGGCTAACCACAGATACGCAGTATTTT. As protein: CASKDGLTTDTQYF.

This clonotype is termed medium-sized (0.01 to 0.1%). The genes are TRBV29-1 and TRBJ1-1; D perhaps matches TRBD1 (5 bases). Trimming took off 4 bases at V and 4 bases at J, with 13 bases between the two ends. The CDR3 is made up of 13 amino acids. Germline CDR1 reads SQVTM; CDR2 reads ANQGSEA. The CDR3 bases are TGCAGCGTTGGGGGCAGGGAAGCCACTGAAGCTTTCTTT. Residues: CSVGGREATEAFF.